This T cell receptor beta chain was found in a study of blood T cell repertoires in COVID-19. For recovered donors of Cohort 3, there were two negative PCRs, clearance, or symptom resolution. The method was immunoSEQ multiplex PCR; TCRdb's version includes in-frame clones alone and lacks a portion of them. The sample holds about 170,000 clones, approximately 87% seen once. CDR1 KGHSH and CDR2 LQKENI come from the germline V gene. The CDR3 sequence is 17 residues long. J lost 0 bases, V lost 3 bases, and 7 bases had no gene match. This TCR was recovered from a woman between 50 and 59 years old who had recovered from COVID-19. The J gene is TRBJ2-2, the V gene TRBV18, with 7 bases that match TRBD1. The sequencing input was PBMCs or T cells enriched from blood (not recorded which). The CDR3 loop is CASSPQGVQTNTGELFF. The CDR3 DNA sequence: TGTGCCAGCTCACCCCAGGGGGTCCAGACGAACACCGGGGAGCTGTTTTTT.